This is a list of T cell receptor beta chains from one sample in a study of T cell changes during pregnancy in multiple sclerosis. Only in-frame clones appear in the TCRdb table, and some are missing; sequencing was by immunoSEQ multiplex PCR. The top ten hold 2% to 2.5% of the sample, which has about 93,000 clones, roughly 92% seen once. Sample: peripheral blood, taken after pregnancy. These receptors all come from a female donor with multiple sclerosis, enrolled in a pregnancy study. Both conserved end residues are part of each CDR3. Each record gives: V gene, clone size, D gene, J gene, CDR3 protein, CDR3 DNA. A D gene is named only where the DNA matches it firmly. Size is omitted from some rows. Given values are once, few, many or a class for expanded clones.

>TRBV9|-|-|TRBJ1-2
CASSVDGGYGYTF
TGTGCCAGCAGCGTAGACGGAGGTTATGGCTACACCTTC
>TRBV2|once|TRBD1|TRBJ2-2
CASRDRDPGELFF
TGTGCCAGCAGGGACAGGGATCCCGGGGAGCTGTTTTTT
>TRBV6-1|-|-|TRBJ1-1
CASSEAHMNTEAFF
TGTGCCAGCAGTGAAGCGCACATGAACACTGAAGCTTTCTTT
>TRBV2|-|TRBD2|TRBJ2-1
CASQKGLAGLEQFF
TGTGCCAGTCAAAAGGGACTAGCGGGCCTTGAGCAGTTCTTC
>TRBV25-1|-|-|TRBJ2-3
CASSWGGTDTQYF
TGTGCCAGCAGCTGGGGGGGCACAGATACGCAGTATTTT
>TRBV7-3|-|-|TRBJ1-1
CASSLWPRQPHTEAFF
TGTGCCAGCAGCTTATGGCCCCGACAGCCACACACTGAAGCTTTCTTT
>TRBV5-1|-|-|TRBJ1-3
CASSFDRSKNTIYF
TGCGCCAGCAGCTTTGACAGGAGTAAAAACACCATATATTTT
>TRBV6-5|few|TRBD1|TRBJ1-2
CASSYSGQDHDNF
TGTGCCAGCAGTTACTCGGGACAGGACCACGATAACTTC
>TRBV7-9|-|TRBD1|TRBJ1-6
CASSLGQGLDSPLHF
TGTGCCAGCAGCTTAGGACAGGGACTAGATTCACCCCTCCACTTT
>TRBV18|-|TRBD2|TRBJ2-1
CASSPGGGTYNEQFF
TGTGCCAGCTCACCTGGCGGGGGGACCTACAATGAGCAGTTCTTC
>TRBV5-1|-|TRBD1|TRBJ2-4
CASSLGQGGIQYF
TGCGCCAGCAGCTTGGGACAGGGGGGTATTCAGTACTTC
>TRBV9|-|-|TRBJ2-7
CASSFQQNSYEQYF
TGTGCCAGCAGCTTTCAACAAAATTCCTACGAGCAGTACTTC
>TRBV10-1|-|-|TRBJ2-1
CASSENVQVDEQFF
TGCGCCAGCAGTGAGAATGTACAGGTAGATGAGCAGTTCTTC
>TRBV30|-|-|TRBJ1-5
CAWSVVSGGNQPQHF
TGTGCCTGGAGTGTAGTCTCGGGGGGGAATCAGCCCCAGCATTTT
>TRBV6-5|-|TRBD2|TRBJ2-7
CASSTGLDLEQYF
TGTGCCAGCAGTACGGGACTAGATCTCGAGCAGTACTTC
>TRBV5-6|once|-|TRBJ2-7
CASSLGGGAPMNEQYF
TGTGCCAGCAGCTTGGGTGGAGGAGCGCCCATGAACGAGCAGTACTTC
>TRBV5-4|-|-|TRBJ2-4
CASSLESKNIQYF
TGTGCCAGCAGCCTAGAATCCAAAAACATTCAGTACTTC
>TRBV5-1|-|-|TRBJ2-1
CASSDGSPADEQFF
TGCGCCAGCAGCGACGGAAGTCCTGCGGATGAGCAGTTCTTC
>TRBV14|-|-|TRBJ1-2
CASRLGRDYGYTF
TGTGCCAGCCGTCTGGGCAGGGACTATGGCTACACCTTC
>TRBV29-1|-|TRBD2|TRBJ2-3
CSVGVLAGSTDTQYF
TGCAGCGTTGGGGTACTAGCGGGAAGCACAGATACGCAGTATTTT
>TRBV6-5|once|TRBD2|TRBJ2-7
CASSYGAGTRRAEQYF
TGTGCCAGCAGTTACGGAGCCGGGACTAGAAGGGCCGAGCAGTACTTC
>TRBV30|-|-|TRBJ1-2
CAWNRDYGYTF
TGTGCCTGGAACAGGGACTATGGCTACACCTTC